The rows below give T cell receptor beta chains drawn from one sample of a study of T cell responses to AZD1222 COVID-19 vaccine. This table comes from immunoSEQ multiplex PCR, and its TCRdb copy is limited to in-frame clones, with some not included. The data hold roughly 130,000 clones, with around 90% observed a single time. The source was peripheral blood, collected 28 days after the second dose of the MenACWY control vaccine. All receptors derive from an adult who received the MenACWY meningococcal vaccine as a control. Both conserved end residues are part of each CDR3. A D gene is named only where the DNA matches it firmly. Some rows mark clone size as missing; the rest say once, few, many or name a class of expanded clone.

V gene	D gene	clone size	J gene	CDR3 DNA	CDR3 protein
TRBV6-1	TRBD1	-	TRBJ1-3	TGTGCCAGCAGTGAAGGGGACAGAAGAAACACCATATATTTT	CASSEGDRRNTIYF
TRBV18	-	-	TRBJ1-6	TGTGCCAGCTCTGACCAGAGTGGCAGAAATAATTCACCCCTCCACTTT	CASSDQSGRNNSPLHF
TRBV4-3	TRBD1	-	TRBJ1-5	TGCGCCAGCAGCCAAGGGGGACCACAGGGGAATCAGCCCCAGCATTTT	CASSQGGPQGNQPQHF
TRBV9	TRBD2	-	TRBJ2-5	TGTGCCAGCAGCGCGAGGACTAGCTCAGAGACCCAGTACTTC	CASSARTSSETQYF
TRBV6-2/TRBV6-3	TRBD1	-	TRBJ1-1	TGTGCCAGCAGTTACCGGGACAGGGGCAACACTGAAGCTTTCTTT	CASSYRDRGNTEAFF
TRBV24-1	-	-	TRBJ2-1	TGTGCCCCCCACCCGGTCATCTCCTACAATGAGCAGTTCTTC	CAPHPVISYNEQFF
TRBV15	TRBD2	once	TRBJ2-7	TGTGCCACCAGCAGAGATCAGGCTAGCGGGGTACCTCCCTACGAGCAGTACTTC	CATSRDQASGVPPYEQYF
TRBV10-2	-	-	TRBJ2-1	TGCGCCAGTAACGTGGAGGGGGCGGGCGAGCAGTTCTTC	CASNVEGAGEQFF
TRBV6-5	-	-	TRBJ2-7	TGTGCCAGCGGTTTTACGGCTAGCGCTAACTACGAGCAGTACTTC	CASGFTASANYEQYF
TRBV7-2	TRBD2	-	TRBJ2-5	TGTGCCAGCAGCTTAGCGGCGGGAGGGCCTCAAGAGACCCAGTACTTC	CASSLAAGGPQETQYF
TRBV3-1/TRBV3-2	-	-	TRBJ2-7	TGTGCCAGCAGTCACATCCTTACCTACGAGCAGTACTTC	CASSHILTYEQYF
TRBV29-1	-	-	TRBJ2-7	TGCAGCGTTGAAATGGATAGCTCCTACGAGCAGTACTTC	CSVEMDSSYEQYF
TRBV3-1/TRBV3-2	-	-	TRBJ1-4	TGTGCCAGCAGCCCCCCAGGGTCGGGTGAAAAACTGTTTTTT	CASSPPGSGEKLFF
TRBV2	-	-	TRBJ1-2	TGTGCCAGCAGTTCGGGTGGGGGTTTCTATGGCTACACCTTC	CASSSGGGFYGYTF
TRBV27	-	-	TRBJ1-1	TGTGCCAGCAGTTTAAATCGAATCCTGAACACTGAAGCTTTCTTT	CASSLNRILNTEAFF
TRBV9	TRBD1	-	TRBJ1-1	TGTGCCAGCAGCGCCGCAGGGGGCGCCGGGAACACTGAAGCTTTCTTT	CASSAAGGAGNTEAFF
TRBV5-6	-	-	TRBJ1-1	TGTGCCAGCAGCTTATACCAGACTGAAGCTTTCTTT	CASSLYQTEAFF
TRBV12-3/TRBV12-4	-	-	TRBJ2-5	TGTGCCAGCTCGGGTTACCAGGAGACCCAGTACTTC	CASSGYQETQYF
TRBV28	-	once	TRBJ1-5	TGTGCCAGCAGTTTCATTGGGGGTAGCAATCAGCCCCAGCATTTT	CASSFIGGSNQPQHF
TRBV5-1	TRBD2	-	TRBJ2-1	TGCGCCAGCAGCATGACTAGCCCCGGGGGCAATGAGCAGTTCTTC	CASSMTSPGGNEQFF
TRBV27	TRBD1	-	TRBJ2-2	TGTGCCAGCAGTTTATCCACCCCCGGACAGGGACGAGAGCTGTTTTTT	CASSLSTPGQGRELFF
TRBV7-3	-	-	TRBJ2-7	TGTGCCAGCAGCTTAAACCCGGGAGTTAACGAGCAGTACTTC	CASSLNPGVNEQYF
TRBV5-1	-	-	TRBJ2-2	TGCGCCAGCAGCCCGGGTGGGGACACCCTAAGCACCGGGGAGCTGTTTTTT	CASSPGGDTLSTGELFF
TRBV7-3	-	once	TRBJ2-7	TGTGCCAGCAGCTTATTCCCAGGGGAGTCCAACGAGCAGTACTTC	CASSLFPGESNEQYF
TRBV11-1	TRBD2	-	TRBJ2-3	TGTGCCAGCAGCCAACTAGCGGGGGGAGGCACAGATACGCAGTATTTT	CASSQLAGGGTDTQYF
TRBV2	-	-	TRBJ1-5	TGTGCCAGCAACCCCGGGACAACTAATCAGCCCCAGCATTTT	CASNPGTTNQPQHF
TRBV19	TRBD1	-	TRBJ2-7	TGTGCCAGTAGTTCAGGGGGCTACGAGCAGTACTTC	CASSSGGYEQYF